Each of the 27 T cell receptor beta chains below was sequenced from the same sample in a study of CXCR3-negative and CXCR3-positive naive CD8 T cells. UMI-labeled 5' RACE TRB cDNA libraries were prepared from the cells. For each CDR3 protein, TCRdb gives one entry from its re-call of the 5' RACE reads, without DNA. The sample shows 35,000 to 55,000 distinct CDR3 sequences, and over 2% sits with its ten largest clones. The sequencing input was naive CXCR3- CD8+ T cells from blood. This sample's subset: CD45RO-CCR7+CD27+CD95- naive CD8+ T cells lacking CXCR3 (TNR3-). The receptors derive from a human donor in good health. Some clones in this sample may be carry-over from other donors' samples.

The chain links TRBV19 to TRBJ2-7; TCRdb names TRBD2, which stays unverified in the absence of DNA. Germline V CDR1 and CDR2: LNHDA, SQIVND (reference sequence). The CDR3 has 16 amino acids. The chain's CDR3 is CASSKRLAGPSYEQYF.

V and J are TRBV5-1 and TRBJ2-1; the D gene TCRdb calls, TRBD2, cannot be checked with no DNA. CDR1 and CDR2 (germline): SGHRS, YFSETQ. The CDR3 has 17 amino acids. CDR3 in amino acids: CASSLEVGTSGYNEQFF.

The rearrangement joins TRBV6-2 or TRBV6-3 to TRBJ2-7. The CDR3 has 13 amino acids. Looked up from germline, CDR1 is MNHEY and CDR2 is SVGEGT. This CDR3 reads CASSLTENYEQYF.

The chain recombines TRBV7-3 with TRBJ2-1; as DNA is missing, the TRBD1 call by TCRdb cannot be tested. Germline CDR1 is SGHTA and CDR2 is FQGTGA. The CDR3 extends over 15 amino acids. CDR3 sequence reads: CASSFSGDPYNEQFF.

The rearrangement links TRBV5-1 to TRBJ2-1; TCRdb's assignment of TRBD2 cannot be checked, as there is no DNA. The length of the CDR3 is 15 residues. Germline values: CDR1 SGHRS, CDR2 YFSETQ. The CDR3 sequence is CASSLDDYTSGEQFF.

The V and J genes are TRBV7-2 and TRBJ1-2; TCRdb designates TRBD1, a call that cannot be tested without DNA. CDR1 SGHTA and CDR2 FQGNSA come from the germline V gene. CDR3 length: 15 residues. CDR3 amino acids: CASNRDRLDNYGYTF.

V is TRBV29-1 and J is TRBJ1-2; TCRdb's assignment of TRBD1 cannot be checked, as there is no DNA. The CDR3 is made up of 15 amino acids. Germline CDR1 is SQVTM and CDR2 is ANQGSEA. The CDR3 reads CSDNGAGPLYYGYTF.

The rearrangement links TRBV5-1 to TRBJ1-2; the TCRdb D gene call, TRBD1, has no DNA to confirm it. The CDR3 extends over 14 amino acids. From germline, CDR1 is SGHRS and CDR2 YFSETQ. CDR3 protein: CASSLVAREYGYTF.

The chain couples TRBV10-3 to TRBJ1-1. The germline V gene encodes CDR1 ENHRY and CDR2 SYGVKD. This CDR3 spans 12 amino acids. This CDR3 reads CATQDLSTEAFF.

The chain joins TRBV6-5 to TRBJ2-7. The CDR3 runs 13 residues. CDR1 is MNHEY, CDR2 SVGAGI, per germline. This chain's CDR3 is CASRTAYAYEQYF.

This chain links TRBV29-1 with TRBJ1-2. Per germline, CDR1 SQVTM and CDR2 ANQGSEA. The CDR3 is made up of 12 amino acids. The CDR3 loop reads CSVDGNSYGYTF. The variable domain in full, completed from reference TRBV29-1 and TRBJ1-2, reads SAVISQKPSRDICQRGTSLTIQCQVDSQVTMMFWYRQQPGQSLTLIATANQGSEATYESGFVIDKFPISRPNLTFSTLTVSNMSPEDSSIYLCSVDGNSYGYTFGSGTRLTVV.

The chain uses TRBV29-1 and TRBJ2-1; TCRdb's D call of TRBD1 is untestable without DNA. Germline lookup yields CDR1 SQVTM and CDR2 ANQGSEA. CDR3 length equals 14 residues. The CDR3 loop reads CSVPGDKPYNEQFF.

The rearrangement links TRBV28 to TRBJ2-5; TCRdb lists TRBD1, though no DNA is available to test this call. The CDR3 runs 15 residues. Germline V gene lookup returns CDR1 MDHEN and CDR2 SYDVKM. CDR3 sequence: CASRLVDRALETQYF.

The chain joins TRBV3-1 to TRBJ2-7; TCRdb names TRBD1, which stays unverified in the absence of DNA. The CDR3 runs to 14 residues. Germline CDR1 and CDR2: LGHDT and YNNKEL (reference sequence). The CDR3 sequence: CASSPPGMGYEQYF.

The chain couples TRBV20-1 to TRBJ2-7; as DNA is missing, the TRBD2 call by TCRdb cannot be tested. Per the germline V gene, CDR1 is DFQATT and CDR2 is SNEGSKA (reference sequence). This CDR3 region has 15 residues. CDR3 amino acids: CSARPLAGDSYEQYF.

The rearrangement uses TRBV4-1 and TRBJ2-2; TCRdb's D gene call, TRBD2, goes unchecked for lack of DNA. The CDR3 loop spans 15 amino acids. The V gene's germline CDR1 is MGHRA and CDR2 YSYEKL. The CDR3 protein is CASSQHPSFEIPAFF.

This sequence joins TRBV6-6 and TRBJ1-1. Germline CDR1 is MNHNY and CDR2 is SVGAGI (reference sequence). The CDR3 runs 13 residues. The CDR3 spells CASRTSGGTEAFF.

Here the CDR3 reads CASSRGQEGNYGYTF. This chain connects TRBV4-1 to TRBJ1-2. The CDR3 extends over 15 amino acids. Germline V gene sequence: CDR1 MGHRA, CDR2 YSYEKL.

The CDR3 reads CSARPTAGGSYNEQFF. V and J are TRBV20-1 and TRBJ2-1; as DNA is missing, the TRBD2 call by TCRdb cannot be tested. The CDR3 has 16 amino acids. Germline values: CDR1 DFQATT, CDR2 SNEGSKA (reference sequence).

This sequence joins TRBV19 and TRBJ2-7; the D call from TCRdb, TRBD1, cannot be confirmed without DNA. Germline V CDR1 and CDR2: LNHDA, SQIVND (reference sequence). This CDR3 is built from 16 residues. The CDR3 sequence is CASSTTPGAEVYEQYF. Full variable domain (remainder filled in from reference TRBV19 and TRBJ2-7): DGGITQSPKYLFRKEGQNVTLSCEQNLNHDAMYWYRQDPGQGLRLIYYSQIVNDFQKGDIAEGYSVSREKKESFPLTVTSAQKNPTAFYLCASSTTPGAEVYEQYFGPGTRLTVT.

The V call is TRBV6-5, the J call TRBJ2-7; absent DNA, TCRdb's TRBD1 call cannot be checked. The length of the CDR3 is 15 residues. In germline, CDR1 is MNHEY, CDR2 SVGAGI. The CDR3 sequence: CASSAIQGLPYEQYF.

J is TRBJ2-7 and V is TRBV7-2. This CDR3 comprises 14 residues. CDR1 SGHTA and CDR2 FQGNSA come from the germline V gene. CDR3 region: CASSSARSTYEQYF.

The chain recombines TRBV29-1 with TRBJ2-1; the TRBD1 assignment by TCRdb is unverifiable without DNA. CDR1 SQVTM and CDR2 ANQGSEA come from the germline V gene. CDR3 length: 13 amino acids. The chain's CDR3 is CSVPRGARNEQFF.

V usage is TRBV12-3 or TRBV12-4 and J usage is TRBJ2-2; with no DNA, the TCRdb D assignment of TRBD2 cannot be verified. The CDR3 is 15 residues long. CDR3 amino acids: CASSPRPGSAGELFF.

The CDR3 spells CASSLGTDYHQPQHF. This sequence joins TRBV28 and TRBJ1-5; the D call from TCRdb, TRBD1, cannot be confirmed without DNA. The germline gives CDR1 MDHEN, CDR2 SYDVKM. This CDR3 has 15 amino acids.

The chain uses TRBV15 and TRBJ2-7; the D gene TCRdb calls, TRBD1, cannot be checked with no DNA. CDR1 and CDR2 (germline): LNHNV, YYDKDF (reference sequence). CDR3 length equals 15 residues. CDR3 sequence: CATSRVGTGTDEQYF.

The CDR3 is CSSTTGTSGAASGTDTQYF. This rearrangement joins TRBV6-2 or TRBV6-3 to TRBJ2-3; with no DNA, the TCRdb D assignment of TRBD2 cannot be verified. CDR1 MNHEY and CDR2 SVGEGT come from the germline V gene. The CDR3 consists of 19 residues.